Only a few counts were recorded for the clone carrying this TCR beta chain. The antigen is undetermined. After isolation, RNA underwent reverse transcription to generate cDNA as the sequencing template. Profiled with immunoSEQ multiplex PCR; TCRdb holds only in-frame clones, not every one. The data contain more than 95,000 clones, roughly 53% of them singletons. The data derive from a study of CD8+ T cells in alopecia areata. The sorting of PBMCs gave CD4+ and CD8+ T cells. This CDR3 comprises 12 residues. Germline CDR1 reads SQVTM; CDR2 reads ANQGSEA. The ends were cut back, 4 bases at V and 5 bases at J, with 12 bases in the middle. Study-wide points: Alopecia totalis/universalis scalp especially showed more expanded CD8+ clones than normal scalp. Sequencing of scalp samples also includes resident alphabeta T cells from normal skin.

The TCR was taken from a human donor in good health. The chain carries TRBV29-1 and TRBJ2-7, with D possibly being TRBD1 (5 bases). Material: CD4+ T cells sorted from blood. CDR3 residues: CSVVGVGNEQYF. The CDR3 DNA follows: TGCAGCGTTGTAGGGGTAGGGAACGAGCAGTACTTC.